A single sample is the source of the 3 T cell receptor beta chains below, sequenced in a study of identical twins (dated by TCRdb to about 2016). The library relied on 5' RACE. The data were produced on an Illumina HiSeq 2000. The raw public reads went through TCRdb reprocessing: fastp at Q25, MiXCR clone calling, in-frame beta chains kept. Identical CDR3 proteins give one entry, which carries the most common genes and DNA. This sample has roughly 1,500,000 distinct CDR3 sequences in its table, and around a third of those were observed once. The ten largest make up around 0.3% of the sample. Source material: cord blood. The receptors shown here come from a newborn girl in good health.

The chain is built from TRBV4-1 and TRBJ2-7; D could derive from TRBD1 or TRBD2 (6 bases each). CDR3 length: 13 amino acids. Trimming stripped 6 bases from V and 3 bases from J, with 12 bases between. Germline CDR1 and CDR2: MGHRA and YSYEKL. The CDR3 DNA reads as TGCGCCAGCAGACAGGCGGGACACTACGAGCAGTACTTC. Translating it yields CASRQAGHYEQYF.

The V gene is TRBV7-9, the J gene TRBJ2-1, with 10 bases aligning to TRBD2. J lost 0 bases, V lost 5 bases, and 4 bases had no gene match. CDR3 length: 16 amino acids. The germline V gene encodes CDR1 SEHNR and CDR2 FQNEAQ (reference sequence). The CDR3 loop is CASSPSGRASYNEQFF. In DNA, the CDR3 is TGTGCCAGCAGCCCTAGCGGGAGAGCCTCCTACAATGAGCAGTTCTTC.

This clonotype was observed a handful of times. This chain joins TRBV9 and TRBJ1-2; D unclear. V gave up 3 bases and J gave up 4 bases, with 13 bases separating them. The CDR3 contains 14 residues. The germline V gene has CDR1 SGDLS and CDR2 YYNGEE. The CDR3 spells CASSGAGNGYGYTF. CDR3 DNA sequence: TGTGCCAGCAGCGGAGCGGGTAACGGCTATGGCTACACCTTC.